This T cell receptor beta chain was sequenced for a study of blood T cell repertoires in COVID-19. Whole-study context: Sites in the United States, Italy and Spain provided acute and convalescent COVID-19 samples. Sources were T cells, B-cell-depleted T cells, or PBMCs; the material itself was cDNA or gDNA.

The CDR3 is made up of 16 amino acids. Germline V gene data show CDR1 as LGHNA and CDR2 as YSLEER. J gave up 4 bases and V 4 bases, and 8 bases lay outside the gene matches. In the authors' workflow: Reference gene primers were amplified, and this amplification served to estimate nucleated cell counts. Measured with immunoSEQ multiplex PCR; TCRdb has only the in-frame clones, and not every one. For V, J and clone size, that table is used; D and trimming come from the DNA. The sample consists of 150,000 to 200,000 clones, over 75% of them appearing once. This chain connects TRBV4-3 to TRBJ1-2, with 11 bases fitting TRBD1. The receptor was isolated from an elderly woman with acute or convalescent COVID-19. The sample was peripheral blood. The DNA for the CDR3 is TGCGCCAGCAGCCCGGGGACAGGGGGGCTTCTCTATGGCTACACCTTC. It encodes CASSPGTGGLLYGYTF.